This TCR beta chain was identified in a study of sequential checkpoint blockade in melanoma. Background on the study: Both treatment sequences were followed by maintenance nivolumab.

Specified treatment: randomized to nivolumab then ipilimumab (arm A) or the reverse (arm B). None of the patients previously received DNA-damaging chemotherapy. PBMC sorting kept live CD3+CD8+ cells without CD19 or CD56. Libraries were prepared by immunoSEQ multiplex PCR; TCRdb keeps only in-frame clonotypes and omits some of them. Of more than 25,000 clones listed, about 89% are singletons. Trimming removed 4 bases from V and 7 bases from J; junction bases left unmatched: 10. The CDR3 sequence is 15 residues long. CDR1 is SGHAT and CDR2 is FQNNGV in the germline V gene. The starting material was CD8+ T cells sorted from blood (inferred from file names), obtained from a patient given nivolumab and ipilimumab in sequence. The clonotype was recovered from a human donor with melanoma. The chain employs TRBV11-2 and TRBJ2-1; 7 bases agree with TRBD1. CDR3 residues: CASSSRTTGWNEQFF. For the CDR3, the DNA is TGTGCCAGCAGCTCCCGCACGACAGGGTGGAATGAGCAGTTCTTC.